This TCR beta chain derives from a study of blood T cells in healthy people across ages. PCR was performed a second time for about 6 to 11 cycles using a sample-barcoded 5' primer and a J-beta primer mix. TCRdb itself ran the 5' RACE reads through MiXCR, one entry per CDR3 protein. Here the sample spans about 570,000 distinct CDR3 sequences, 27% being singletons. Samples each yielded at least 5 micrograms of total RNA. This clonotype appeared a few times. V was pared by 2 bases and J by 4 bases, with 12 bases between. The CDR3 is 14 residues long. Germline-derived CDR1 and CDR2 are LGHDT and YNNKEL (reference sequence).

Sequencing was carried out using blood. This TCR came from a woman aged 70-85 years in good health. The chain uses TRBV3-1 and TRBJ2-7; D gene ambiguous. The CDR3 protein is CASSQPDRSYEQYF. Here the CDR3 DNA reads TGTGCCAGCAGCCAACCGGACCGCTCATACGAGCAGTACTTC.